The 32 T cell receptor beta chains presented below share a single source sample, sequenced in a study of CD8 T cells in ankylosing spondylitis. Each CDR3 protein gets one entry after TCRdb re-called the 5' RACE reads with MiXCR. The sample lists some 150,000 distinct CDR3 sequences; roughly an eighth were seen once. Input material: blood, either unsorted or a sorted T cell fraction (not recorded which). These receptors all stem from a female donor with ankylosing spondylitis or in good health (not recorded which).

This clonotype was recorded at least ten times. The V gene is TRBV12-3 or TRBV12-4, the J gene TRBJ2-4; D is unclear. The CDR3 totals 15 residues. V lost 1 base and J lost 1, with 8 bases in between. The CDR3 coding sequence is TGTGCCAGCAGTTTAGTGGTGGCGGCCAAAAACATTCAGTACTTC. It codes for CASSLVVAAKNIQYF.

This clonotype was found many times. The J gene is TRBJ2-1, the V gene TRBV5-6; perhaps D is TRBD1 or TRBD2 (5 bases each). Germline V gene data show CDR1 as SGHDT and CDR2 as YYEEEE. The CDR3 sequence is 15 residues long. V was cut by 0 bases and J by 1 base, with 8 bases left in between. CDR3 amino acids: CASSLGDRSYNEQFF. CDR3 nucleotides: TGTGCCAGCAGCTTGGGGGACCGGTCCTACAATGAGCAGTTCTTC. The full variable domain, rest sourced from reference TRBV5-6 and TRBJ2-1, is DAGVTQSPTHLIKTRGQQVTLRCSPKSGHDTVSWYQQALGQGPQFIFQYYEEEERQRGNFPDRFSGHQFPNYSSELNVNALLLGDSALYLCASSLGDRSYNEQFFGPGTRLTVL.

This chain connects TRBV12-3 or TRBV12-4 to TRBJ2-1, with TRBD1 matching over 12 bases. CDR3 length: 16 residues. V lost 6 bases and J lost 8; bases outside the gene matches: 11. The CDR3 nucleotides are TGTGCCAGCAGCCCCCCGGGGACAGGGGGCAGGGATGAGCAGTTCTTC. The encoded protein is CASSPPGTGGRDEQFF.

This clonotype has ten or more counts. The V call is TRBV28, the J call TRBJ2-3; TRBD2 might be the D (5 bases). The CDR3 length is 14 residues. Germline V gene sequence: CDR1 MDHEN, CDR2 SYDVKM. V lost 4 bases to trimming and J lost 3 bases, with 11 bases between them. The CDR3 bases are TGTGCCAGCAGTTACGGCGGGTCGACAGATACGCAGTATTTT. Encoded protein: CASSYGGSTDTQYF.

This clonotype was recorded at least ten times. This chain uses TRBV6-5 with TRBJ1-3; no definite D call. Germline values: CDR1 MNHEY, CDR2 SVGAGI. There are 11 residues in the CDR3. Trimming removed 4 bases from V and 4 bases from J, with 2 bases in between. The CDR3, as DNA: TGTGCCAGCAGTTTGGGAAACACCATATATTTT. It translates to CASSLGNTIYF.

Notes on this clonotype: Given a much more abundant clone one base away, this may be a read error. V usage is TRBV29-1 and J usage is TRBJ2-7; D might be TRBD2 (6 bases). Germline V gene lookup returns CDR1 SQVTM and CDR2 ANQGSEA. The length of the CDR3 is 12 residues. CDR3 protein: CSARGVFFERYF. The CDR3, as DNA: TGCAGCGCGCGGGGCGTTTTCTTCGAGCGGTACTTC.

This chain joins TRBV20-1 and TRBJ1-2; no firm D call. The CDR3 extends over 14 amino acids. Trimming pared 3 bases from V and 2 bases from J, leaving 13 bases between. Germline-derived CDR1 and CDR2 are DFQATT and SNEGSKA (reference sequence). The CDR3 reads CSASAQTNNYGYTF. The DNA of the CDR3 is TGCAGTGCTAGTGCACAGACCAACAACTATGGCTACACCTTC.

The chain has TRBV10-2 and TRBJ1-2; 8 nucleotides agree with TRBD1. V gave up 3 bases and J gave up 7 bases; unmatched junction bases: 4. The CDR3 consists of 13 residues. Germline assignment: CDR1 WSHSY and CDR2 SAAADI. The CDR3 spells CASSDQGAGGYTF. CDR3 in DNA: TGCGCCAGCAGTGACCAGGGGGCTGGTGGCTACACCTTC.

There are many counts of this clonotype. The rearrangement uses TRBV5-1 and TRBJ2-1; the match to TRBD2 covers 14 bases. This CDR3 contains 16 residues. V trimming: 4 bases; J trimming: 6 bases; junction bases outside the gene matches: 6. Germline CDR1 reads SGHRS; CDR2 reads YFSETQ. The CDR3 reads CASSPTSGRASNEQFF. The DNA of the CDR3 is TGCGCCAGCAGCCCGACTAGCGGGAGGGCAAGCAATGAGCAGTTCTTC.

This clonotype came up many times. The V and J genes are TRBV7-2 and TRBJ1-2; a possible D gene is TRBD1 (6 bases). The germline V gene encodes CDR1 SGHTA and CDR2 FQGNSA. V shed 5 bases and J shed 2 bases, with 15 bases lying between them. The CDR3 is 15 residues long. Here the CDR3 reads CASSPAGQLNYGYTF. In DNA, the CDR3 is TGTGCCAGCAGCCCGGCCGGACAGCTAAACTATGGCTACACCTTC.

This clonotype has at least ten counts. This chain joins TRBV2 and TRBJ2-1, with TRBD1 matching over 8 bases. V trimming: 6 bases; J trimming: 3 bases; junction bases outside the gene matches: 4. The CDR3 has 14 residues. Germline lookup yields CDR1 SNHLY and CDR2 FYNNEI. This CDR3 is CASRRDRSYNEQFF. The CDR3 DNA reads TGTGCCAGCAGGCGGGACAGGAGCTACAATGAGCAGTTCTTC.

A note on this clonotype: A much more abundant neighbour one base away suggests this may be a read error. The gene calls are TRBV7-2 and TRBJ1-5, with TRBD1 matching 7 bases. The CDR3 is made up of 14 amino acids. J was trimmed by 12 bases and V by 5 bases; bases with no gene match: 13. Germline CDR1 and CDR2: SGHTA and FQGNSA. The DNA of the CDR3 is TGTGCCAGCAGCCCCGGGACAGAAGGATTGCTCCAGCATTTT. Its translation: CASSPGTEGLLQHF.

Details on this clonotype: Since a much larger clone is just one base distant, this may be a read error. It is unclear where the CDR3 begins or ends on the DNA, so no DNA is shown, and the CDR3 is as TCRdb lists it. The rearrangement uses TRBV5-1 and TRBJ1-1. Ends included, the CDR3 has 13 residues. From germline, CDR1 is SGHRS and CDR2 YFSETQ. CDR3 region: CASSVGVGTEAYF.

Ten or more counts support this clonotype. This chain uses TRBV9 with TRBJ2-3, with D possibly being TRBD1 or TRBD2 (6 bases each). The CDR3 contains 15 residues. V dropped 4 bases and J dropped 1 base, with 13 bases sitting between them. The V gene's germline CDR1 is SGDLS and CDR2 YYNGEE. CDR3 region: CASSPPGGRTDTQYF. For the CDR3, the DNA is TGTGCCAGCAGCCCCCCCGGGGGCCGCACAGATACGCAGTATTTT.

For this clonotype: It may be a read error: a sequence one base away is much more abundant. The chain couples TRBV5-1 to TRBJ2-7, with 13 bases lining up with TRBD2. Germline V gene lookup returns CDR1 SGHRS and CDR2 YFSETQ. CDR3 length: 14 residues. V shed 3 bases and J 5 bases; nucleotides not matched to a gene: 2. The CDR3 region has the DNA TGCGCCAGCAGCTCCGGACTAGCGGGGGACGAGCAGTACTTC. This codes for CASSSGLAGDEQYF.

The chain employs TRBV4-2 and TRBJ2-2, with 12 nucleotides matching TRBD2. V trimming: 2 bases; J trimming: 7 bases; junction bases outside the gene matches: 8. This CDR3 has 17 amino acids. CDR1 is LGHNA and CDR2 is YNFKEQ in the germline V gene. The CDR3 is CASSQSASGRAGGELFF. The CDR3 DNA is TGTGCCAGCAGCCAAAGTGCTAGCGGGAGGGCCGGCGGGGAGCTGTTTTTT.

This clonotype occurred many times. The chain links TRBV6-1 to TRBJ1-5; D ambiguous. V lost 3 bases and J lost 0, with 9 bases in between. The CDR3 runs 15 residues. Germline V lookup: CDR1 MNHNS, CDR2 SASEGT. The CDR3, as DNA: TGTGCCAGCAGTGAGGAGGCTTATAGCAATCAGCCCCAGCATTTT. Translating it yields CASSEEAYSNQPQHF.

In this sample, this clonotype turned up many times. The J gene is TRBJ2-5, the V gene TRBV28, with 7 bases fitting TRBD1. The ends lost 4 bases at V and 3 bases at J; junction bases unmatched: 8. The length of the CDR3 is 15 residues. Per germline, CDR1 MDHEN and CDR2 SYDVKM. CDR3 protein: CASSSTGLGEETQYF. The DNA of the CDR3 is TGTGCCAGCAGTTCGACAGGGCTGGGCGAAGAGACCCAGTACTTC.

The sample holds many counts of this clonotype. The J gene is TRBJ2-1, the V gene TRBV2; a possible D gene is TRBD2 (6 bases). The length of the CDR3 is 13 residues. The germline V gene has CDR1 SNHLY and CDR2 FYNNEI. Trimming removed 2 bases from V and 9 bases from J, with 11 bases in between. This chain's CDR3 is CASSEFGGGEQFF. The DNA for the CDR3 is TGTGCCAGCAGTGAATTCGGGGGTGGTGAGCAGTTCTTC. The full variable domain, with the rest looked up from reference TRBV2 and TRBJ2-1, is EPEVTQTPSHQVTQMGQEVILRCVPISNHLYFYWYRQILGQKVEFLVSFYNNEISEKSEIFDDQFSVERPDGSNFTLKIRSTKLEDSAMYFCASSEFGGGEQFFGPGTRLTVL.

This clonotype was seen a single time. The genes are TRBV29-1 and TRBJ2-7; D uncertain. CDR1 is SQVTM and CDR2 is ANQGSEA in the germline V gene. CDR3 size: 12 residues. Trimming left V 0 bases short and J 4 bases short, with 7 bases between. The CDR3 sequence is CSVEDWRYEQYF. CDR3 nucleotides: TGCAGCGTTGAAGATTGGCGATACGAGCAGTACTTC.

In this sample, this clonotype turned up many times. The V and J genes are TRBV12-3 or TRBV12-4 and TRBJ2-7, with TRBD1 as a possible D gene (5 bases). This CDR3 has 15 amino acids. Trimming pared 5 bases from V and 3 bases from J, leaving 17 bases between. Here the CDR3 DNA reads TGTGCCAGCAGTCGACAGACAAGGGGATACTACGAGCAGTACTTC. Encoded protein: CASSRQTRGYYEQYF.

This clonotype has ten or more counts. The rearrangement links TRBV7-2 to TRBJ2-1, with D possibly being TRBD1 or TRBD2 (5 bases each). The germline V and J ends were trimmed by 0 bases and 5 bases, with 11 bases remaining between them. This CDR3 comprises 15 residues. Germline loops: CDR1 SGHTA, CDR2 FQGNSA. CDR3 DNA: TGTGCCAGCAGCTTAGCTCATATGGGGGACAATGAGCAGTTCTTC. Translated: CASSLAHMGDNEQFF.

This clonotype was observed at least ten times. The chain carries TRBV6-5 and TRBJ1-2; weak D call: TRBD1 (5 bases). This CDR3 contains 15 residues. V was cut by 2 bases and J by 1 base, with 11 bases left in between. The V gene's germline CDR1 is MNHEY and CDR2 SVGAGI. This CDR3 reads CASSYASGLNYGYTF. CDR3 coding DNA: TGTGCCAGCAGTTACGCCTCAGGGCTTAACTATGGCTACACCTTC.

This clonotype was seen ten or more times. The rearrangement joins TRBV5-1 to TRBJ1-5, with a possible D match to TRBD1 (6 bases). The germline V gene encodes CDR1 SGHRS and CDR2 YFSETQ. The CDR3 spans 14 residues. Trimming left V 4 bases short and J 3 bases short, with 11 bases between. The CDR3: CASSTGQPNQPQHF. CDR3 nucleotide sequence: TGCGCCAGCAGCACCGGACAGCCCAATCAGCCCCAGCATTTT.

The chain combines TRBV12-3 or TRBV12-4 with TRBJ1-5, with D maybe TRBD1 (6 bases). V dropped 6 bases and J dropped 4 bases, with 10 bases sitting between them. CDR3 length equals 13 residues. The DNA for the CDR3 is TGTGCCAGCAGACGGACAGAGAATCAGCCCCAGCATTTT. Translated, it gives CASRRTENQPQHF.

The chain couples TRBV5-1 to TRBJ2-2; a possible D gene is TRBD2 (5 bases). Germline CDR1 reads SGHRS; CDR2 reads YFSETQ. There are 16 residues in the CDR3. Trimming left V 2 bases short and J 3 bases short, with 14 bases between. Here the CDR3 DNA reads TGCGCCAGCAGCTTATCCGGAGAGGGCGACACCGGGGAGCTGTTTTTT. Its translation: CASSLSGEGDTGELFF.

This clonotype was counted ten times or more. This chain connects TRBV20-1 to TRBJ2-2; 7 bases agree with TRBD2. Germline V gene data show CDR1 as DFQATT and CDR2 as SNEGSKA (reference sequence). V trimming: 0 bases; J trimming: 5 bases; junction bases outside the gene matches: 9. The CDR3 runs 16 residues. The CDR3 is CSAREEGGPVTGELFF. In nucleotides, the CDR3 is TGCAGTGCTAGAGAGGAGGGAGGGCCTGTTACCGGGGAGCTGTTTTTT.

This clonotype was detected ten times or more. The J gene is TRBJ2-1, the V gene TRBV5-1; 11 nucleotides line up with TRBD2. The CDR3 runs to 15 residues. V shed 4 bases, J shed 7 bases, and the junction held 7 bases outside the gene matches. The germline gives CDR1 SGHRS, CDR2 YFSETQ. The CDR3 DNA sequence: TGCGCCAGCAGCCAGGAGGGACTAGCGGTAAATGAGCAGTTCTTC. This gives the protein CASSQEGLAVNEQFF.

This chain uses TRBV6-2 or TRBV6-3 with TRBJ2-1; 10 nucleotides agree with TRBD2. CDR1 is MNHEY, CDR2 SVGEGT, per germline. V was pared by 10 bases and J by 0 bases, with 15 bases of the junction left unmatched. This CDR3 has 18 residues. In nucleotides, the CDR3 is TGTGCCAACCTAGCGGGAGCAACCCCCAACAGCTCCTACAATGAGCAGTTCTTC. Translated: CANLAGATPNSSYNEQFF.

The rearrangement links TRBV15 to TRBJ1-2, with a weak D call TRBD1 (5 bases). V was pared by 0 bases and J by 4 bases, with 18 bases between. CDR1 is LNHNV and CDR2 is YYDKDF in the germline V gene (reference sequence). The CDR3 covers 17 residues. The CDR3 protein is CATSRDLGGGIAYGYTF. CDR3 DNA: TGTGCCACCAGCAGAGATCTCGGGGGGGGGATCGCCTATGGCTACACCTTC.

This clonotype has at least ten counts. This chain links TRBV7-9 with TRBJ2-1; 12 bases are a match to TRBD2. Losses at the gene ends were 2 bases for V and 4 bases for J; bases not matched to a gene: 0. Germline CDR1 reads SEHNR; CDR2 reads FQNEAQ (reference sequence). This CDR3 has 15 amino acids. The CDR3 DNA follows: TGTGCCAGCAGCTTACTAGCGGGAGGGTACAATGAGCAGTTCTTC. Translated: CASSLLAGGYNEQFF.

Comment on this clonotype: A clone one base away is much larger, so this may be a read error. This chain links TRBV19 with TRBJ2-1, with a weak D call TRBD2 (6 bases). The CDR3 is 12 amino acids. V was trimmed by 11 bases and J by 4 bases, leaving 12 bases between them. Germline values: CDR1 LNHDA, CDR2 SQIVND (reference sequence). Here the CDR3 reads CAAGRDYNEQFF. In nucleotides, the CDR3 is TGTGCCGCCGGGCGGGATTACAATGAGCAGTTCTTC.